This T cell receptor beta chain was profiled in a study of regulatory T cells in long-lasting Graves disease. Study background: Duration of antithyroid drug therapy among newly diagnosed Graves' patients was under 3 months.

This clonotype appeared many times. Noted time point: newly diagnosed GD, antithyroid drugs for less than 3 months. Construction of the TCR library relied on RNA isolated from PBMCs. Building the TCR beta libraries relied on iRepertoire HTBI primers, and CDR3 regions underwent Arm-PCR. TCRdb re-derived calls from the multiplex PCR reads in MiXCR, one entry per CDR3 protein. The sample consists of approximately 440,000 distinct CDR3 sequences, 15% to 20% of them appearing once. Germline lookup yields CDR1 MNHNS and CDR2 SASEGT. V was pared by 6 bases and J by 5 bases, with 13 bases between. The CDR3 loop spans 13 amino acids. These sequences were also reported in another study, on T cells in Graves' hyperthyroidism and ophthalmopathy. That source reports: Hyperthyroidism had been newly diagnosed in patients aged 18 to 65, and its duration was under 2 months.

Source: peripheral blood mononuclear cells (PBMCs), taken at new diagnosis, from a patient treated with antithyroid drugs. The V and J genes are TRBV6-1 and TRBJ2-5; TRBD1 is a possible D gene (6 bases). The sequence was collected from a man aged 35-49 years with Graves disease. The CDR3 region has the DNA TGTGCCAGCAGCAGGGGCCCTCGGGAGACCCAGTACTTC. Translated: CASSRGPRETQYF.